This T cell receptor (beta chain) was identified during a study of blood T cell repertoires in COVID-19. This CDR3 is built from 15 residues. V was shortened by 5 bases and J by 2 bases, with 15 bases between the two germline ends. Germline CDR1 SGHVS, CDR2 FQNEAQ. The data were produced by immunoSEQ multiplex PCR, yet TCRdb's version contains in-frame clones alone and is incomplete. The sample yields roughly 240,000 clones, around 90% seen once. The chain uses TRBV7-8 and TRBJ1-1; D is possibly TRBD1 (6 bases). This TCR was recovered from a woman aged 30 to 39 with acute COVID-19. The sequenced sample was PBMCs or T cells enriched from blood (not recorded which). The CDR3 nucleotides are TGTGCCAGCAGCCCGTTTACAGGGCTTAACACTGAAGCTTTCTTT. Its translation: CASSPFTGLNTEAFF.